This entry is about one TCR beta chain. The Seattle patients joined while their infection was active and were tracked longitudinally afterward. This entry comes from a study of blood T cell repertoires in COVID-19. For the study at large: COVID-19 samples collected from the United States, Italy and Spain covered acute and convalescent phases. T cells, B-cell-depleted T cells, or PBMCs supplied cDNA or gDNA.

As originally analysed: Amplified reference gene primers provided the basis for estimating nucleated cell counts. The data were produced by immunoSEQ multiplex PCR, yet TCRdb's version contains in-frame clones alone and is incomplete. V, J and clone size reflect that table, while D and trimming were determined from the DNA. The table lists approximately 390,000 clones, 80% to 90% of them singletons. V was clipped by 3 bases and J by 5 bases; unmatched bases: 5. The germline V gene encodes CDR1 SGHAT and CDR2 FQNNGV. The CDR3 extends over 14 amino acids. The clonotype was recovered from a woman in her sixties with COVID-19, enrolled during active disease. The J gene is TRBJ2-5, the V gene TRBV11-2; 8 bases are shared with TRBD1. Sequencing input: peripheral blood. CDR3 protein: CASSLTRGLETQYF. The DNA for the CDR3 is TGTGCCAGCAGCTTGACCAGGGGGCTGGAGACCCAGTACTTC.